A single TCR beta chain is shown here with its context. V was cut by 3 bases and J by 7 bases, with 10 bases left in between. This CDR3 has 12 residues. Per the germline V gene, CDR1 is GTSNPN and CDR2 is SVGIG (reference sequence). The data were obtained in a study of T cells in localized non-small cell lung cancer. Profiled with immunoSEQ multiplex PCR; TCRdb holds only in-frame clones, not every one. The sample includes 50,000 to 65,000 clones, around three quarters of them seen just once. The rearrangement joins TRBV30 to TRBJ1-3, with no clear D. The clonotype originates from a woman aged 40-69 years with stage II lung adenocarcinoma. Here the sequenced sample was PBMCs, taken before any cancer treatment. Here the CDR3 reads CAWRFHSNTIYF. The CDR3 DNA reads as TGTGCCTGGAGATTCCACAGCAACACCATATATTTT.